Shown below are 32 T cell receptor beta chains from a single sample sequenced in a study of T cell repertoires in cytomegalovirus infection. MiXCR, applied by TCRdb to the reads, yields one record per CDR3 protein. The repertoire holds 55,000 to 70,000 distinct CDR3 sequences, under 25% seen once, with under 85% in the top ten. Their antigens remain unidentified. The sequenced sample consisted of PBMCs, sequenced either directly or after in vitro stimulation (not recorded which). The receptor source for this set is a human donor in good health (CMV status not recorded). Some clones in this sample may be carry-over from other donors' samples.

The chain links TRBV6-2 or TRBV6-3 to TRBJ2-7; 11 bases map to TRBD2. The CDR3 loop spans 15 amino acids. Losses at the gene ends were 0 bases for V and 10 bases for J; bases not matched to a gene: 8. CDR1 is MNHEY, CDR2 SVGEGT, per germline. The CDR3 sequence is CASSYSPSGRPHQYV. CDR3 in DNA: TGTGCCAGCAGTTACTCGCCTAGCGGGAGGCCCCACCAGTACGTC.

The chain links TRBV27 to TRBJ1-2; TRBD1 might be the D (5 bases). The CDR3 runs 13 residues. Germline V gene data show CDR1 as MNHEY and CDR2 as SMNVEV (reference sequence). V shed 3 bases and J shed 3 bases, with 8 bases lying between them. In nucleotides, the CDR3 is TGTGCCAGCAGTTTTGGCAGGGACTATGGCTACACCTTC. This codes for CASSFGRDYGYTF.

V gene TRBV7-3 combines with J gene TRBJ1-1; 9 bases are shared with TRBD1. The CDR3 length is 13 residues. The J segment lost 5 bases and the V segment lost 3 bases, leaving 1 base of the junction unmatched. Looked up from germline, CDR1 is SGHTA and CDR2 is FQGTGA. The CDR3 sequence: CASSFDRGTEAFF. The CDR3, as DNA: TGTGCCAGCAGCTTCGACAGGGGGACTGAAGCTTTCTTT.

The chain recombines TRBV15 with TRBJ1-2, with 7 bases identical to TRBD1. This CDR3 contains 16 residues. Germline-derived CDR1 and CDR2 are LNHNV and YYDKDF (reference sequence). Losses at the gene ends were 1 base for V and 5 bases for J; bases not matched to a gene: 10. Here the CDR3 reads CATSRVGQGDPYGYTF. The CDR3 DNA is TGTGCCACCAGCAGAGTCGGCCAGGGGGACCCATATGGCTACACCTTC.

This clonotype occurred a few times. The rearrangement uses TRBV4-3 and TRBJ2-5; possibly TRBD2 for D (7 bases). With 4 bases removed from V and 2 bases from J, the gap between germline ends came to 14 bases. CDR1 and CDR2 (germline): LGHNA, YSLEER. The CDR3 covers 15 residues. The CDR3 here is CASSLGAGGQETQYF. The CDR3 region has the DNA TGCGCCAGCAGCCTGGGGGCCGGGGGGCAAGAGACCCAGTACTTC.

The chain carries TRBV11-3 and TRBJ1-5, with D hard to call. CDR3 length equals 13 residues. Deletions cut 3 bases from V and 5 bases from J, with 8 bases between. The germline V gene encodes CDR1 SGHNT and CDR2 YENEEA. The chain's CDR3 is CASSFSVDQPQHF. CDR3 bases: TGTGCCAGCAGCTTCTCGGTGGATCAGCCCCAGCATTTT.

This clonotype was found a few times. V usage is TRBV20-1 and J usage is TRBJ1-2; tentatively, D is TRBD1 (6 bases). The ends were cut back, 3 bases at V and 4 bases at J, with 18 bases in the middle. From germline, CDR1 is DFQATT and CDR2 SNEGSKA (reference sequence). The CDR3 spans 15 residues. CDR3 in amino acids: CSARPPRGAIYGYTF. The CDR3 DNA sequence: TGCAGTGCTAGGCCCCCCCGGGGGGCGATCTATGGCTACACCTTC.

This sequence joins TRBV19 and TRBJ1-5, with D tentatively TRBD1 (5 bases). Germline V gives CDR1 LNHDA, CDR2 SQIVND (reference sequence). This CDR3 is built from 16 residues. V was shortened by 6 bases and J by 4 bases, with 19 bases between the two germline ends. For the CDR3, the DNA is TGTGCCAGTAGCCCCATCGTTGGGGGTAAAAATCAGCCCCAGCATTTT. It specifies CASSPIVGGKNQPQHF.

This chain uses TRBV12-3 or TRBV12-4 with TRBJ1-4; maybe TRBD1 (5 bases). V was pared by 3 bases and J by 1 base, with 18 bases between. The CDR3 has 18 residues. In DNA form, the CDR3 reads TGTGCCAGCAGTTTGGCCCGCCAGGGAATTTTAACTAATGAAAAACTGTTTTTT. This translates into CASSLARQGILTNEKLFF.

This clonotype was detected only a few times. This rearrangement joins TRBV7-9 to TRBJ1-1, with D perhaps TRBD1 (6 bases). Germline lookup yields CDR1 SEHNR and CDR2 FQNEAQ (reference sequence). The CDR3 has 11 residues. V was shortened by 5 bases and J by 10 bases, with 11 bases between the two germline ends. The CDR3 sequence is CASSLEGGAFF. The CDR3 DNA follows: TGTGCCAGCAGCCTTGAGGGGGGAGCTTTCTTT.

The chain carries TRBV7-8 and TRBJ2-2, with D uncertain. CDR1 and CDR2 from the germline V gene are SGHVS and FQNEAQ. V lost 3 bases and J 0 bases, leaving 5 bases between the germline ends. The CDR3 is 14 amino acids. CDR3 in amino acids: CASSFGTNTGELFF. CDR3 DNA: TGTGCCAGCAGCTTCGGAACGAACACCGGGGAGCTGTTTTTT.

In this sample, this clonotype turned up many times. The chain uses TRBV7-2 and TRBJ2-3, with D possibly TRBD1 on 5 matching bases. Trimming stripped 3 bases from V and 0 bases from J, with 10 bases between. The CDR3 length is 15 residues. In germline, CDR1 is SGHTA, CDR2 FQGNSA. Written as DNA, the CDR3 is TGTGCCAGCAGCTTGGGGCGGTCTAGCACAGATACGCAGTATTTT. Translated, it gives CASSLGRSSTDTQYF.

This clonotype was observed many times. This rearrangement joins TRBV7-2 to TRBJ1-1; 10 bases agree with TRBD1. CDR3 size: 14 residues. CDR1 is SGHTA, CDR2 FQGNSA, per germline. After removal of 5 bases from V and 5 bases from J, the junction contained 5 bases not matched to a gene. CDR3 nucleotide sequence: TGTGCCAGCAGCCGGGACAGGGGAAATACTGAAGCTTTCTTT. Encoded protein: CASSRDRGNTEAFF.

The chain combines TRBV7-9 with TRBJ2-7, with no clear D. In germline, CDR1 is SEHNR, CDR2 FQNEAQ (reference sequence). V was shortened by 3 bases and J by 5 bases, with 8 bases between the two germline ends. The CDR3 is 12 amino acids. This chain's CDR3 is CASSLQSHEQYV. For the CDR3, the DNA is TGTGCCAGCAGCTTGCAGTCTCACGAGCAGTACGTC.

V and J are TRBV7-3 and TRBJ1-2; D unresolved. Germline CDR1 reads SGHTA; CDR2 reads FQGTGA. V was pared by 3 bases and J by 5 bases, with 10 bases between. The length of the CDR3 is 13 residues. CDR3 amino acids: CASSFDRSYGYTF. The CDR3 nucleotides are TGTGCCAGCAGCTTCGACCGTAGTTATGGCTACACCTTC.

CDR3 amino acids: CASSLGSEKETQYF. In DNA, the CDR3 is TGCGCCAGCAGCTTAGGGTCTGAGAAAGAGACCCAGTACTTC. This chain links TRBV5-1 with TRBJ2-5; D gene uncertain. The CDR3 is 14 residues long. The V gene lost 2 bases and the J gene lost 3 bases, with 11 bases spanning the gap. CDR1 is SGHRS and CDR2 is YFSETQ in the germline V gene.

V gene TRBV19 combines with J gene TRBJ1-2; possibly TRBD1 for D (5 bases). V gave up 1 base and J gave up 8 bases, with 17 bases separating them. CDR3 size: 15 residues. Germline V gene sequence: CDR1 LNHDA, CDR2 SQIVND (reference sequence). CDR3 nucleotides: TGTGCCAGTAGTATAGGATCCAGTCCCGGGGACGGCTACACCTTC. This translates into CASSIGSSPGDGYTF.

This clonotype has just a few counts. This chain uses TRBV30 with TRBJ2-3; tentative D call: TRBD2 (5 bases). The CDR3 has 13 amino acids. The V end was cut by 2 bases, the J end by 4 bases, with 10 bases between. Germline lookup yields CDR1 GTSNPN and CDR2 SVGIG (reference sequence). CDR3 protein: CAWSPGGPDTQYF. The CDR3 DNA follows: TGTGCCTGGAGTCCAGGAGGCCCAGATACGCAGTATTTT.

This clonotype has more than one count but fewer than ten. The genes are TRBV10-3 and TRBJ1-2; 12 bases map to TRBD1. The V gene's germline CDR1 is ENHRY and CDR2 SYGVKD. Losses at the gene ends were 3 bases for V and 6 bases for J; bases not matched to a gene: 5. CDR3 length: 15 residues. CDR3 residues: CAISDPRDRGHGYTF. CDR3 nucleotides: TGTGCCATCAGTGATCCTCGGGACAGGGGGCATGGCTACACCTTC.

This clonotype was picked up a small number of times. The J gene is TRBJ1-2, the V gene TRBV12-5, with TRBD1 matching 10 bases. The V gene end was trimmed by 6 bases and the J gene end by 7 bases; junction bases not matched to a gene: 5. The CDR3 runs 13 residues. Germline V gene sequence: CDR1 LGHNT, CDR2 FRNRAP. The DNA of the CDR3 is TGTGCTAGTGGCCGAGGACAGGGGGGTGGCTACACCTTC. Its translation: CASGRGQGGGYTF.

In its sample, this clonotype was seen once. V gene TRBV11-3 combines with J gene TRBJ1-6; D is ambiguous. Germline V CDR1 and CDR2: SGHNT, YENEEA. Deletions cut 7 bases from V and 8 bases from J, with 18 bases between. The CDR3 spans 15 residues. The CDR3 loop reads CASNDNSESYSPLHF. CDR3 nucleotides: TGTGCCAGCAACGATAACAGCGAGTCTTATTCACCCCTCCACTTT.

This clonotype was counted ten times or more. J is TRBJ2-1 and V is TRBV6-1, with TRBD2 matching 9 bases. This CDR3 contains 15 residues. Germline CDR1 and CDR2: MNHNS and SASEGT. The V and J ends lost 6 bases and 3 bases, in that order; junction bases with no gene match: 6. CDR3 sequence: CASRLAGGFYNEQFF. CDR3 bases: TGTGCCAGCAGACTAGCGGGCGGCTTCTACAATGAGCAGTTCTTC.

Here the CDR3 reads CASSQGVLVNEQFF. The CDR3 nucleotides read TGCGCCAGCAGCCAAGGGGTCCTGGTGAATGAGCAGTTCTTC. V gene TRBV4-3 combines with J gene TRBJ2-1; D is unresolved. The CDR3 is 14 amino acids. Trimming removed 1 base at V and 7 bases at J, with 11 bases between. Germline CDR1 LGHNA, CDR2 YSLEER.

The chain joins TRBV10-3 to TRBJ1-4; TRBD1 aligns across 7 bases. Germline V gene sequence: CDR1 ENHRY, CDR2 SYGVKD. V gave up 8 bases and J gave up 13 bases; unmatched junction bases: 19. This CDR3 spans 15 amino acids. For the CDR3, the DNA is TGTGCCATCGGGGACAGACAATTACCCGAGGTGGGACTGTTTTTT. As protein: CAIGDRQLPEVGLFF.

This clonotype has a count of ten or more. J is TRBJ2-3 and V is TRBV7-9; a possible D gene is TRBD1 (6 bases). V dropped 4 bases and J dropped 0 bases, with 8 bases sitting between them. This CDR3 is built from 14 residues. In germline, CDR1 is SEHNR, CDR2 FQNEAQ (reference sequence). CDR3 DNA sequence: TGTGCCAGCAGCTCCAGGGGCAGCACAGATACGCAGTATTTT. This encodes CASSSRGSTDTQYF.

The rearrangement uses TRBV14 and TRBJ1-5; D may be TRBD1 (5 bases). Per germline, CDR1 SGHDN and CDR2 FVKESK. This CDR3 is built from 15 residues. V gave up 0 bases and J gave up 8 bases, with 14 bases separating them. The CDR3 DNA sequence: TGTGCCAGCAGCCAAGATACAGGCCGTTTCAAGCCCCAGCATTTT. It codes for CASSQDTGRFKPQHF.

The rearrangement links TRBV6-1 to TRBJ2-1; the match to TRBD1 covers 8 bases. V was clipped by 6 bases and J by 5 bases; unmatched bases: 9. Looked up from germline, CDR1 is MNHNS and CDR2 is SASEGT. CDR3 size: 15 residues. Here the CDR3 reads CASRTGTGYNNEQFF. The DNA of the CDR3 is TGTGCCAGCAGAACCGGGACAGGCTATAACAATGAGCAGTTCTTC.

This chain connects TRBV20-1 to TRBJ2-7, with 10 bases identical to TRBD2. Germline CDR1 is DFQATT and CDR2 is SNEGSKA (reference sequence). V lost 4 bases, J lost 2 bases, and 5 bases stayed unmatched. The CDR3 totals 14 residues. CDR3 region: CSAKGLAVPYEQYF. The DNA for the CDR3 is TGCAGTGCTAAAGGACTAGCGGTGCCCTACGAGCAGTACTTC.

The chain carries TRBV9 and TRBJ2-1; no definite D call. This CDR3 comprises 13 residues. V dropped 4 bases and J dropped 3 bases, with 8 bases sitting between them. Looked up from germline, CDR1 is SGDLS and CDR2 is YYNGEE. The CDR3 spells CASSPRGYNEQFF. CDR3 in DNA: TGTGCCAGCAGCCCTCGAGGCTACAATGAGCAGTTCTTC.

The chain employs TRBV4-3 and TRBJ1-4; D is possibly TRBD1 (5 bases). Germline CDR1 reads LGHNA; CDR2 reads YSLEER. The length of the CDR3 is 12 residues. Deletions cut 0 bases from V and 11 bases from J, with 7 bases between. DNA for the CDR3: TGCGCCAGCAGCCAAGACTGGGGGAAACTGTTTTTT. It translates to CASSQDWGKLFF.

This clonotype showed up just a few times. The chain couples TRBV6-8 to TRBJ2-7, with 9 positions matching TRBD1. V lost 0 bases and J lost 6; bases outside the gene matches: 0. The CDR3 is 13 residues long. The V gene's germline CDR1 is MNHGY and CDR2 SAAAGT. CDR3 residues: CASSYSTGGEQYV. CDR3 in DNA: TGTGCCAGCAGTTACTCGACAGGGGGCGAGCAGTACGTC.

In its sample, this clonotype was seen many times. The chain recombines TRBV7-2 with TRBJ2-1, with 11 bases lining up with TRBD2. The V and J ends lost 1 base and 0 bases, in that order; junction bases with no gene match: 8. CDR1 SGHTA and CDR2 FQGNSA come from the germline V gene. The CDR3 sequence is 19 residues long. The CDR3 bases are TGTGCCAGCAGCTTAGGACAGCTAGCGGGAGGTGGCTCCTACAATGAGCAGTTCTTC. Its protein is CASSLGQLAGGGSYNEQFF.